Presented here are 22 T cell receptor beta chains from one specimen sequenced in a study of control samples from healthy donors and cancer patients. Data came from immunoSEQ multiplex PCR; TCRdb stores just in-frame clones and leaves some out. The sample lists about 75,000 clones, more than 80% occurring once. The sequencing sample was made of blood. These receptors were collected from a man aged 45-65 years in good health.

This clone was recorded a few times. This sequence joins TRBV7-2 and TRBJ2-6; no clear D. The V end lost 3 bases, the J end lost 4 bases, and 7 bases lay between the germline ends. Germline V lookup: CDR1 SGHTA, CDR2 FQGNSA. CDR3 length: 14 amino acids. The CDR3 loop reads CASSLLGGANVLTF. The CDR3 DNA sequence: TGTGCCAGCAGCTTGTTGGGAGGGGCCAACGTCCTGACTTTC.

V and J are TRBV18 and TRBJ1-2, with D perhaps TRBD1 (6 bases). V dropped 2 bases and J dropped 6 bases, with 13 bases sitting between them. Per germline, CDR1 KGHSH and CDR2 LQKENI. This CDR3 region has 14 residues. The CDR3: CASSPTGSSDGYTF. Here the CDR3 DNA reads TGTGCCAGCTCACCAACAGGGAGTTCGGATGGCTACACCTTC.

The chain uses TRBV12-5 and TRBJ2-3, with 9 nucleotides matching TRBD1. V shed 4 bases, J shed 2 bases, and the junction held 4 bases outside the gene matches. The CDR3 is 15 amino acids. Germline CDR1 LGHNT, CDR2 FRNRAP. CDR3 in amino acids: CASGSGTGPTDTQYF. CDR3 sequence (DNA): TGTGCTAGTGGTTCCGGGACAGGGCCCACAGATACGCAGTATTTT.

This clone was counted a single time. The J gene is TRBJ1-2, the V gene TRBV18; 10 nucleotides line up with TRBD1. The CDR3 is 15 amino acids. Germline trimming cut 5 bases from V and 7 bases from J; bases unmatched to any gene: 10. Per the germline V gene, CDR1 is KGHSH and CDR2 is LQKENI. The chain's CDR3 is CASSTLGQGLTGYTF. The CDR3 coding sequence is TGTGCCAGCTCAACCTTGGGACAGGGGTTAACTGGCTACACCTTC.

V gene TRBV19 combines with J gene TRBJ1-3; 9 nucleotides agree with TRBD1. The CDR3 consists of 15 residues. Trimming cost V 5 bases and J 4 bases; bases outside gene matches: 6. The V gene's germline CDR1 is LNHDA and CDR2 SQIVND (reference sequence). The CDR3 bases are TGTGCCAGTAGTGGGACAGGGACACTCGGAAACACCATATATTTT. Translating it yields CASSGTGTLGNTIYF.

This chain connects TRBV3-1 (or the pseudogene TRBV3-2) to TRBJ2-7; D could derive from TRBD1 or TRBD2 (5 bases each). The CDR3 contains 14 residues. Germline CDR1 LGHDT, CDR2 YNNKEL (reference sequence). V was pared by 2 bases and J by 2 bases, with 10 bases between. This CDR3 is CASSQPGATYEQYF. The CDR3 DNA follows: TGTGCCAGCAGCCAACCCGGGGCTACCTACGAGCAGTACTTC.

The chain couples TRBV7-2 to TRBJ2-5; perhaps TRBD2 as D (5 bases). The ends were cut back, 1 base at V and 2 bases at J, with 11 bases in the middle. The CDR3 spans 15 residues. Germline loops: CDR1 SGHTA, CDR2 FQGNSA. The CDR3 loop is CASSLGGIRQETQYF. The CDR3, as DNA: TGTGCCAGCAGCTTAGGAGGGATTCGTCAAGAGACCCAGTACTTC.

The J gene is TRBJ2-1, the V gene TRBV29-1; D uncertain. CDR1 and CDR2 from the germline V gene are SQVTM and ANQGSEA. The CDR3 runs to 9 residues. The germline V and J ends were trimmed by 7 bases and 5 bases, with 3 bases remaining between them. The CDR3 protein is CSANNEQFF. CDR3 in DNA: TGCAGCGCCAACAATGAGCAGTTCTTC.

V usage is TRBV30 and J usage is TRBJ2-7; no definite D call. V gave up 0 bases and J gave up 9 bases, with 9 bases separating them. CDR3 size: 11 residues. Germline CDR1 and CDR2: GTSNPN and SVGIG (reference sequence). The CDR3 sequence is CAWSVAQPQYF. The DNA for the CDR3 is TGTGCCTGGAGTGTAGCCCAGCCGCAGTACTTC.

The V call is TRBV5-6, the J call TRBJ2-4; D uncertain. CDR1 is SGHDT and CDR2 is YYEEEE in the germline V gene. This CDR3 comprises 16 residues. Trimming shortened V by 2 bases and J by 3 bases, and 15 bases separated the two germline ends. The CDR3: CASSFRGSWDKNIQYF. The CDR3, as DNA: TGTGCCAGCAGCTTCCGAGGTTCCTGGGACAAAAACATTCAGTACTTC.

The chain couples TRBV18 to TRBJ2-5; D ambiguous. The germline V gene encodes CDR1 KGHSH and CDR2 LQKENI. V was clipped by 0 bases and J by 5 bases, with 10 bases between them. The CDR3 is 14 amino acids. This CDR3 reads CASSPPVGGETQYF. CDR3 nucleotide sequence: TGTGCCAGCTCACCACCGGTGGGTGGCGAGACCCAGTACTTC.

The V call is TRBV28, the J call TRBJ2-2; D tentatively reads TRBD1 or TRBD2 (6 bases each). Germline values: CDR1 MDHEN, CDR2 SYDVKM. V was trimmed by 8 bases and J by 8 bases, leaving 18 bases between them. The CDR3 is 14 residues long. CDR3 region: CASGDGGPGGELFF. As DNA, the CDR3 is TGTGCCAGCGGGGACGGGGGCCCGGGAGGGGAGCTGTTTTTT.

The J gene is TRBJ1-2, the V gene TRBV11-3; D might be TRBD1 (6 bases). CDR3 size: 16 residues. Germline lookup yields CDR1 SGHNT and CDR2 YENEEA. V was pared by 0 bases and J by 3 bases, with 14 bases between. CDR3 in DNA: TGTGCCAGCAGCTTAGAGGGTAGGGGGAACGACTATGGCTACACCTTC. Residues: CASSLEGRGNDYGYTF.

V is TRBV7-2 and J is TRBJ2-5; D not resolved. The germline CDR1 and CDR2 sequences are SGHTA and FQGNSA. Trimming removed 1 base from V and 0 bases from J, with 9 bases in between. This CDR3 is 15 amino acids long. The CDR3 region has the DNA TGTGCCAGCAGCTTAGTGGGTCGGTACCAAGAGACCCAGTACTTC. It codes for CASSLVGRYQETQYF. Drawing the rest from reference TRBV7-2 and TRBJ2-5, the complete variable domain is GAGVSQSPSNKVTEKGKDVELRCDPISGHTALYWYRQSLGQGLEFLIYFQGNSAPDKSGLPSDRFSAERTGGSVSTLTIQRTQQEDSAVYLCASSLVGRYQETQYFGPGTRLLVL.

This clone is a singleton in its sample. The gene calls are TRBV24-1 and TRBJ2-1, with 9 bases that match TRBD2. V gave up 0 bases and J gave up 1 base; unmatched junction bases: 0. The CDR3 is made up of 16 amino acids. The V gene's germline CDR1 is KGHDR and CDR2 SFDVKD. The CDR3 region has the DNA TGTGCCACCAGTGATTTGACTAGCGGGTCCTACAATGAGCAGTTCTTC. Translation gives CATSDLTSGSYNEQFF.

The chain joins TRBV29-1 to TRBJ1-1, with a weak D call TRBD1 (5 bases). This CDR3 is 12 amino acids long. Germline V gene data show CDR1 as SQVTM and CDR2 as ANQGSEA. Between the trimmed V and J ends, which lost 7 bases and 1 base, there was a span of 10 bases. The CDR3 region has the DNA TGCAGCGCTGGGACGGAGAACACTGAAGCTTTCTTT. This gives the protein CSAGTENTEAFF.

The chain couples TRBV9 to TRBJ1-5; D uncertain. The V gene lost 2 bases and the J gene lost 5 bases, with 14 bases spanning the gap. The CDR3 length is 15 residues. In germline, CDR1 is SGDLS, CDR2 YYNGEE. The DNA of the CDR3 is TGTGCCAGCAGCGTCTCCGGGGTATCTGATCAGCCCCAGCATTTT. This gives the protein CASSVSGVSDQPQHF.

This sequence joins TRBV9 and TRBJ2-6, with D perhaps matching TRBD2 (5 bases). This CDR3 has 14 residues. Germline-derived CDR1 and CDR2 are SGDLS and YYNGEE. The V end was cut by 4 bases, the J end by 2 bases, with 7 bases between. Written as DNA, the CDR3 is TGTGCCAGCAGCAAAGCGGCTGGGGCCAACGTCCTGACTTTC. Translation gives CASSKAAGANVLTF.

CDR3: CASSGVGGARQPQHF. The CDR3 DNA reads TGTGCCAGCAGCGGGGTTGGGGGGGCCAGGCAGCCCCAGCATTTT. V gene TRBV2 combines with J gene TRBJ1-5; perhaps TRBD1 as D (6 bases). The length of the CDR3 is 15 residues. Germline V CDR1 and CDR2: SNHLY, FYNNEI. Trimming cost V 6 bases and J 7 bases, with 19 bases left between them.

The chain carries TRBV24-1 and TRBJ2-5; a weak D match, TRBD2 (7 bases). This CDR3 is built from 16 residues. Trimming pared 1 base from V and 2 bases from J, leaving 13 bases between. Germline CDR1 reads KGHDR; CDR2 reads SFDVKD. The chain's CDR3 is CATSDFGGAAQETQYF. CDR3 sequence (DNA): TGTGCCACCAGTGATTTTGGGGGGGCCGCACAAGAGACCCAGTACTTC.

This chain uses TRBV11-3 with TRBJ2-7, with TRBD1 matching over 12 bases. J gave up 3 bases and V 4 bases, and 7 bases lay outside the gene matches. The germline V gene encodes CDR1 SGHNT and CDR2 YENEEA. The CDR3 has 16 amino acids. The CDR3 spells CASSSGQGATFYEQYF. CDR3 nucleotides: TGTGCCAGCAGCTCGGGACAGGGGGCGACTTTCTACGAGCAGTACTTC.

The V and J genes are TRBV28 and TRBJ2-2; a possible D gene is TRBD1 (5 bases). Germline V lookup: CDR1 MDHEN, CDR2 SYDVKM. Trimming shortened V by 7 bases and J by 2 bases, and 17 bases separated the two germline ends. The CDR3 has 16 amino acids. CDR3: CASTRDRTLNTGELFF. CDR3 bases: TGTGCCAGCACCCGAGACAGAACTTTAAACACCGGGGAGCTGTTTTTT.